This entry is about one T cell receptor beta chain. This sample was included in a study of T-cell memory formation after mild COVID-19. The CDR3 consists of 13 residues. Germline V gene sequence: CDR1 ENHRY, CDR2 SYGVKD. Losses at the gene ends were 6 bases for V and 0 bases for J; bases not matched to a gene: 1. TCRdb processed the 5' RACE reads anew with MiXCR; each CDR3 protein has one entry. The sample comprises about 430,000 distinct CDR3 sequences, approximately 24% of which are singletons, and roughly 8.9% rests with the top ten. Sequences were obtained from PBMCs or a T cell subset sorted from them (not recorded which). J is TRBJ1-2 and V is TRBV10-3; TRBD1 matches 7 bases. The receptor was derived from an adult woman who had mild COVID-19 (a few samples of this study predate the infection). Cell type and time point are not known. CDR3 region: CAIRGQSNYGYTF. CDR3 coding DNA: TGTGCCATCAGGGGACAGTCTAACTATGGCTACACCTTC.